These 28 T cell receptor beta chains came from one sample sequenced in a study of blood T cell repertoires in COVID-19 (dated by TCRdb to 2018 to 2020). Receptor amplification or capture employed the immunoSEQ multiplex PCR assay. Imported from immuneACCESS, the table was reduced by TCRdb to in-frame sequences with V and J called. These copies leave out some clones; in studies compared against another copy, an unresolved V gene accounts for under half, and the cause of the remainder is not known. The sample records 150,000 to 200,000 clones, 75% to 80% of which are singletons. Roughly 25% of the sample belongs to the ten largest clones. Sequencing used peripheral blood. These receptors were taken from a woman in her seventies with acute or convalescent COVID-19.

Only one count was recorded for this clone. This chain connects TRBV2 to TRBJ2-1; no definite D call. The CDR3 runs 15 residues. V was shortened by 4 bases and J by 2 bases, with 12 bases between the two germline ends. In germline, CDR1 is SNHLY, CDR2 FYNNEI. Written as DNA, the CDR3 is TGTGCCAGCAGTGGTCACCGTAGCACCTACAATGAGCAGTTCTTC. This codes for CASSGHRSTYNEQFF. Based on the CDR3 plus reference TRBV2 and TRBJ2-1, the full variable domain is EPEVTQTPSHQVTQMGQEVILRCVPISNHLYFYWYRQILGQKVEFLVSFYNNEISEKSEIFDDQFSVERPDGSNFTLKIRSTKLEDSAMYFCASSGHRSTYNEQFFGPGTRLTVL.

The CDR3 DNA reads TGTGCCAGCAGCCAAACTAGCGGGACGTACGAGCAGTACTTC. This encodes CASSQTSGTYEQYF. This sequence joins TRBV4-2 and TRBJ2-7, with 10 nucleotides matching TRBD2. Germline CDR1 reads LGHNA; CDR2 reads YNFKEQ. V was clipped by 2 bases and J by 4 bases; unmatched bases: 2. This CDR3 has 14 amino acids.

This chain joins TRBV6-6 and TRBJ1-3; TRBD1 is a possible D gene (5 bases). Germline V gene sequence: CDR1 MNHNY, CDR2 SVGAGI (reference sequence). The CDR3 extends over 17 amino acids. V was cut by 5 bases and J by 4 bases, with 21 bases left in between. CDR3 loop: CASSPPAQGVLGNTIYF. CDR3 coding DNA: TGTGCCAGCAGTCCACCCGCCCAGGGCGTGTTGGGAAACACCATATATTTT.

This chain links TRBV2 with TRBJ2-7; 12 bases line up with TRBD2. Germline V gives CDR1 SNHLY, CDR2 FYNNEI. The J segment lost 6 bases and the V segment lost 6 bases, leaving 3 bases of the junction unmatched. The CDR3 is 13 residues long. The CDR3 bases are TGTGCCAGCAGACTAGCGGGAGGTCCCGAGCAGTACTTC. Encoded protein: CASRLAGGPEQYF.

The chain combines TRBV7-9 with TRBJ2-7, with D possibly TRBD1 on 5 matching bases. Germline-derived CDR1 and CDR2 are SEHNR and FQNEAQ (reference sequence). CDR3 length equals 12 residues. Trimming left V 0 bases short and J 10 bases short, with 10 bases between. This chain's CDR3 is CASSLARGGQYF. The CDR3 DNA sequence: TGTGCCAGCAGCTTAGCAAGGGGCGGACAGTACTTC. The full variable domain, with the rest looked up from reference TRBV7-9 and TRBJ2-7, is DTGVSQNPRHKITKRGQNVTFRCDPISEHNRLYWYRQTLGQGPEFLTYFQNEAQLEKSRLLSDRFSAERPKGSFSTLEIQRTEQGDSAMYLCASSLARGGQYFGPGTRLTVT.

This clone showed up just a few times. CDR3 residues: CASSRQGSATNEKLFF. Here the CDR3 DNA reads TGTGCCAGCAGTAGACAGGGGTCCGCAACTAATGAAAAACTGTTTTTT. The chain is built from TRBV2 and TRBJ1-4; 8 nucleotides align to TRBD1. The length of the CDR3 is 16 residues. The germline CDR1 and CDR2 sequences are SNHLY and FYNNEI. The V and J ends lost 5 bases and 0 bases, in that order; junction bases with no gene match: 5.

The V and J genes are TRBV30 and TRBJ1-3; TRBD1 matches 7 bases. In germline, CDR1 is GTSNPN, CDR2 SVGIG (reference sequence). V trimming: 1 base; J trimming: 0 bases; junction bases outside the gene matches: 12. There are 18 residues in the CDR3. The CDR3 sequence: CAWSGWDSALYSGNTIYF. The CDR3, as DNA: TGTGCCTGGAGTGGGTGGGACAGCGCCTTATACTCTGGAAACACCATATATTTT. Using reference TRBV30 and TRBJ1-3 for the parts outside the CDR3, the full variable domain is SQTIHQWPATLVQPVGSPLSLECTVEGTSNPNLYWYRQAAGRGLQLLFYSVGIGQISSEVPQNLSASRPQDRQFILSSKKLLLSDSGFYLCAWSGWDSALYSGNTIYFGEGSWLTVV.

J is TRBJ1-4 and V is TRBV19, with 8 positions matching TRBD1. Germline V gene sequence: CDR1 LNHDA, CDR2 SQIVND (reference sequence). The CDR3 covers 15 residues. With 4 bases clipped from V and 4 bases from J, the junction kept 5 bases outside the gene matches. CDR3 sequence reads: CASSREGQDNEKLFF. CDR3 DNA: TGTGCCAGTAGTAGGGAGGGACAGGATAATGAAAAACTGTTTTTT.

In nucleotides, the CDR3 is TGTGCCAGCAGCTTAGTTCCTCGCAGGGGGCACCAGCCCCAGCATTTT. Amino acids: CASSLVPRRGHQPQHF. This chain links TRBV11-2 with TRBJ1-5, with 8 bases aligning to TRBD1. The V gene's germline CDR1 is SGHAT and CDR2 FQNNGV. The CDR3 is 16 amino acids. Germline trimming cut 1 base from V and 7 bases from J; bases unmatched to any gene: 9.

Only one count was recorded for this clone. The J gene is TRBJ2-7, the V gene TRBV7-2; 7 bases agree with TRBD1. Germline-derived CDR1 and CDR2 are SGHTA and FQGNSA. V was clipped by 4 bases and J by 2 bases; unmatched bases: 14. The length of the CDR3 is 17 residues. As DNA, the CDR3 is TGTGCCAGCAGCTCAGTGGGACAGAAGCCAGCGACCTACGAGCAGTACTTC. Its translation is CASSSVGQKPATYEQYF.

The chain combines TRBV5-5 with TRBJ2-7, with D possibly matching TRBD1 (6 bases). The CDR3 length is 14 residues. Per germline, CDR1 SGHKS and CDR2 YYEKEE (reference sequence). V gave up 3 bases and J gave up 3 bases, with 13 bases separating them. In nucleotides, the CDR3 is TGTGCCAGCAGCTCGACAGGACAGAACTACGAGCAGTACTTC. Encoded protein: CASSSTGQNYEQYF.

The CDR3 coding sequence is TGCGCCAGCAGCTTGGAACAGGGCCTGTCGACCTTC. It encodes CASSLEQGLSTF. The chain is built from TRBV5-1 and TRBJ1-2; a weak D match, TRBD1 (6 bases). The germline CDR1 and CDR2 sequences are SGHRS and YFSETQ. Trimming took 0 bases from V and 14 from J, leaving 14 bases between them. CDR3 size: 12 residues.

The genes are TRBV19 and TRBJ1-2; 9 bases agree with TRBD1. Trimming cost V 3 bases and J 5 bases; bases outside gene matches: 4. The CDR3 totals 14 residues. Germline V gene data show CDR1 as LNHDA and CDR2 as SQIVND (reference sequence). The CDR3 region has the DNA TGTGCCAGTAGTATCGGGGGACAGGGATATGGCTACACCTTC. It translates to CASSIGGQGYGYTF.

This clone appeared a few times. This chain uses TRBV24-1 with TRBJ2-2; the D gene is possibly TRBD1 (6 bases). V lost 3 bases, J lost 8 bases, and 15 bases lay in between. The length of the CDR3 is 15 residues. Germline CDR1 is KGHDR and CDR2 is SFDVKD. CDR3 amino acids: CATSDSQGTGGELFF. CDR3 DNA: TGTGCCACCAGTGATAGTCAGGGGACCGGAGGGGAGCTGTTTTTT.

This chain links TRBV4-1 with TRBJ2-1; 9 bases line up with TRBD2. Germline CDR1 is MGHRA and CDR2 is YSYEKL. This CDR3 has 15 amino acids. The V gene end was trimmed by 1 base and the J gene end by 5 bases; junction bases not matched to a gene: 3. In DNA, the CDR3 is TGCGCCAGCAGCCAAGGACTAGCGGAGAACAATGAGCAGTTCTTC. Protein: CASSQGLAENNEQFF.

This clone was seen many times. The chain links TRBV19 to TRBJ2-2, with a tentative D call TRBD1 (5 bases). The CDR3 length is 14 residues. Germline loops: CDR1 LNHDA, CDR2 SQIVND (reference sequence). V was pared by 6 bases and J by 1 base, with 9 bases between. CDR3 DNA: TGTGCCAGTAGCACACAGGTGAACACCGGGGAGCTGTTTTTT. The encoded protein is CASSTQVNTGELFF.

This clone appeared a single time. V is TRBV19 and J is TRBJ2-7, with 8 bases that match TRBD2. CDR1 and CDR2 from the germline V gene are LNHDA and SQIVND (reference sequence). The CDR3 is made up of 15 amino acids. V gave up 5 bases and J gave up 5 bases; unmatched junction bases: 11. The chain's CDR3 is CASSPVGLAQNEQYF. For the CDR3, the DNA is TGTGCCAGTAGTCCGGTCGGACTAGCTCAGAACGAGCAGTACTTC.

This clone was counted at least ten times. The chain recombines TRBV6-5 with TRBJ1-4; maybe TRBD1 (6 bases). V dropped 4 bases and J dropped 8 bases, with 14 bases sitting between them. This CDR3 is 14 amino acids long. CDR1 is MNHEY, CDR2 SVGAGI, per germline. The CDR3, as DNA: TGTGCCAGCAGTTCAGACTGGCAGGGGGAAAAACTGTTTTTT. Its protein is CASSSDWQGEKLFF.

CDR3 in amino acids: CASSLRRQGSEQFF. CDR3 DNA sequence: TGTGCCAGCAGTTTACGACGGCAGGGGAGTGAGCAGTTCTTC. The rearrangement links TRBV27 to TRBJ2-1; D may be TRBD1 (6 bases). The CDR3 length is 14 residues. V gave up 2 bases and J gave up 9 bases, with 14 bases separating them. Germline loops: CDR1 MNHEY, CDR2 SMNVEV (reference sequence).

The chain uses TRBV15 and TRBJ1-2, with 8 bases identical to TRBD1. This CDR3 has 16 residues. CDR1 and CDR2 (germline): LNHNV, YYDKDF (reference sequence). V dropped 0 bases and J dropped 3; count of bases not matched to a gene: 6. The DNA of the CDR3 is TGTGCCACCAGCAGAGAGGGTCAGGGGGCCTACTATGGCTACACCTTC. It yields the protein CATSREGQGAYYGYTF.

The chain recombines TRBV30 with TRBJ2-4; D is uncertain. Germline assignment: CDR1 GTSNPN and CDR2 SVGIG (reference sequence). This CDR3 comprises 11 residues. CDR3 in amino acids: CATRFGSIQYF. DNA for the CDR3: TGTGCAACGAGGTTTGGGTCGATTCAGTACTTC. The full variable domain, its missing parts supplied by reference TRBV30 and TRBJ2-4, is SQTIHQWPATLVQPVGSPLSLECTVEGTSNPNLYWYRQAAGRGLQLLFYSVGIGQISSEVPQNLSASRPQDRQFILSSKKLLLSDSGFYLCATRFGSIQYFGAGTRLSVL.

The genes are TRBV6-5 and TRBJ1-2; 10 nucleotides align to TRBD1. The CDR3 sequence is 15 residues long. Germline V gene sequence: CDR1 MNHEY, CDR2 SVGAGI. The V segment lost 6 bases and the J segment 7 bases; nucleotides outside the gene matches: 11. CDR3 in amino acids: CASRGTLGTGAGYTF. The CDR3 DNA sequence: TGTGCCAGCAGGGGCACCTTGGGGACAGGGGCTGGCTACACCTTC.

About this clone itself: The sample carries other DNA sequences with the same CDR3. The V gene is TRBV3-1 (or the pseudogene TRBV3-2), the J gene TRBJ1-1; perhaps TRBD1 as D (5 bases). In germline, CDR1 is LGHDT, CDR2 YNNKEL (reference sequence). The CDR3 spans 13 residues. Deletions cut 1 base from V and 5 bases from J, with 8 bases between. In DNA form, the CDR3 reads TGTGCCAGCAGCCAAGTAAGGGGAACTGAAGCTTTCTTT. Amino acid sequence: CASSQVRGTEAFF.

This chain connects TRBV6-4 to TRBJ1-6; no clear D. Trimming shortened V by 2 bases and J by 7 bases, and 6 bases separated the two germline ends. The CDR3 covers 13 residues. Germline V gene sequence: CDR1 MRHNA, CDR2 SNTAGT. The CDR3 protein is CASSDDLNSPLHF. DNA for the CDR3: TGTGCCAGCAGTGACGACTTGAATTCACCCCTCCACTTT.

V gene TRBV14 combines with J gene TRBJ2-3; D not certain. CDR3 length: 13 amino acids. Per the germline V gene, CDR1 is SGHDN and CDR2 is FVKESK. V was trimmed by 2 bases and J by 10 bases, leaving 13 bases between them. In DNA, the CDR3 is TGTGCCAGCAGCCAATCTCGACTGAGCGCGCAGTATTTT. This encodes CASSQSRLSAQYF. The full variable domain, completed using reference TRBV14 and TRBJ2-3, is EAGVTQFPSHSVIEKGQTVTLRCDPISGHDNLYWYRRVMGKEIKFLLHFVKESKQDESGMPNNRFLAERTGGTYSTLKVQPAELEDSGVYFCASSQSRLSAQYFGPGTRLTVL.

As regards this clone: Germline and junction disagree at one end, which may indicate a read error. The chain recombines TRBV6-1 with TRBJ1-5; a weak D match, TRBD1 (6 bases). The CDR3 extends over 18 amino acids. Looked up from germline, CDR1 is MNHNS and CDR2 is SASEGT. This CDR3 reads CASIESGTRIHSNQPQHF. CDR3 sequence (DNA): TGTGCCAGCATTGAAAGCGGGACACGCATACATAGCAATCAGCCCCAGCATTTT.

This chain joins TRBV5-4 and TRBJ1-6; 8 positions agree with TRBD1. CDR1 and CDR2 (germline): SGHNT, YYREEE (reference sequence). The junction had 6 bases not matched to a gene; V was cut back by 0 bases and J by 10 bases. The CDR3 length is 15 residues. CDR3 bases: TGTGCCAGCAGCTTGGAGGCAGGGGGCTGGTCACCCCTCCACTTT. This encodes CASSLEAGGWSPLHF.

This chain connects TRBV5-8 to TRBJ1-1; 7 bases are shared with TRBD1. The CDR3 totals 17 residues. From germline, CDR1 is SGHTS and CDR2 YDEGEE. The V gene end was trimmed by 0 bases and the J gene end by 4 bases; junction bases not matched to a gene: 12. CDR3 region: CASSLAAGKGAVTEAFF. In nucleotides, the CDR3 is TGTGCCAGCAGCTTGGCCGCGGGAAAGGGGGCGGTCACTGAAGCTTTCTTT. The full variable domain, in which reference TRBV5-8 and TRBJ1-1 provide the parts outside the CDR3, is EAGVTQSPTHLIKTRGQQATLRCSPISGHTSVYWYQQALGLGLQFLLWYDEGEERNRGNFPPRFSGRQFPNYSSELNVNALELEDSALYLCASSLAAGKGAVTEAFFGQGTRLTVV.